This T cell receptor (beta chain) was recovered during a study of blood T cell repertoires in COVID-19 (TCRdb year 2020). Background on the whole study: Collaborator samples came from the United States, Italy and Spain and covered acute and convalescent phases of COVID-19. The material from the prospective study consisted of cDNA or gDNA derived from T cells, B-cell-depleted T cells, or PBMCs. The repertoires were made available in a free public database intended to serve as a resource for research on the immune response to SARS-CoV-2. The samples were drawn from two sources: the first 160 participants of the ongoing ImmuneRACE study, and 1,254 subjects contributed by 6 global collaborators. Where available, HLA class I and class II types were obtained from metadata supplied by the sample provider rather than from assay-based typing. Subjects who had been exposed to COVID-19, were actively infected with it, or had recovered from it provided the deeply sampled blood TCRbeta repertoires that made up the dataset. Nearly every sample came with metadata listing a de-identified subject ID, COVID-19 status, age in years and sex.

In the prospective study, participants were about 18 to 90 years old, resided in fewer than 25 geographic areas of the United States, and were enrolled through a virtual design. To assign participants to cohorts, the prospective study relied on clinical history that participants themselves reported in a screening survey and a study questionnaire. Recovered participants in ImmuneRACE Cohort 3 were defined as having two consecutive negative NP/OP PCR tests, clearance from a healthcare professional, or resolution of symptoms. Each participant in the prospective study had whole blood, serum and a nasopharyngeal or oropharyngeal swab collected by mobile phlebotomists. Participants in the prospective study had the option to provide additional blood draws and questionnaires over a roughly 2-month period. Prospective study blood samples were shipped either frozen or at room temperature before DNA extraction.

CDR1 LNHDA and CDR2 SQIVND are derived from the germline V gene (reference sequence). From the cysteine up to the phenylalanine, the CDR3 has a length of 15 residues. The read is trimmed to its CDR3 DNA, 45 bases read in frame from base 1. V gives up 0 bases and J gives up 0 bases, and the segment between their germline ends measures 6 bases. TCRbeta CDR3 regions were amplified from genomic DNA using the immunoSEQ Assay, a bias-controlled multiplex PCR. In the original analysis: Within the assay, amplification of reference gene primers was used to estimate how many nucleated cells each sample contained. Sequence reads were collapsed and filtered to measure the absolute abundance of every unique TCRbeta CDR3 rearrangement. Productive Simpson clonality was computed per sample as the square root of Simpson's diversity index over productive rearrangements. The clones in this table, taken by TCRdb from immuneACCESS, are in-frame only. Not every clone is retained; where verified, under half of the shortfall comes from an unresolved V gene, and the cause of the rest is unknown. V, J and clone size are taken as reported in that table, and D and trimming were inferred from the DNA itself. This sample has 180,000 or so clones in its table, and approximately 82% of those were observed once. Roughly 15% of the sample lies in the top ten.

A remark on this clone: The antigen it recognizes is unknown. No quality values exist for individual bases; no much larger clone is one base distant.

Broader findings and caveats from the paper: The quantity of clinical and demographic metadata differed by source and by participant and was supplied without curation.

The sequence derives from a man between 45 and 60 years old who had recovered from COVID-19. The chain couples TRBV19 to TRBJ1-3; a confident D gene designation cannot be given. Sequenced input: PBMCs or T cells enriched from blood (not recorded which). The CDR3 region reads CASSIELSSGNTIYF. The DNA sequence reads TGTGCCAGTAGTATAGAACTCTCCTCTGGAAACACCATATATTTT.